A single sample is the source of the 20 T cell receptor beta chains below, sequenced in a study of blood T cell repertoires in COVID-19. Data came from immunoSEQ multiplex PCR; TCRdb stores just in-frame clones and leaves some out. The sample contains approximately 280,000 clones, about 85% of which appear only once. The specimen was PBMCs or T cells enriched from blood (not recorded which). Every receptor here comes from a woman aged 45-60 years who had recovered from COVID-19.

The CDR3 nucleotides read TGTGCCAGCAGTTGGGGCAGGGATAAGGCTAATGAAAAACTGTTTTTT. This gives the protein CASSWGRDKANEKLFF. J is TRBJ1-4 and V is TRBV28; TRBD1 might be the D (5 bases). Germline V gene data show CDR1 as MDHEN and CDR2 as SYDVKM. Between the trimmed V and J ends, which lost 4 bases and 3 bases, there was a span of 15 bases. The CDR3 is 16 residues long. Supplemented by reference TRBV28 and TRBJ1-4, the full variable domain reads DVKVTQSSRYLVKRTGEKVFLECVQDMDHENMFWYRQDPGLGLRLIYFSYDVKMKEKGDIPEGYSVSREKKERFSLILESASTNQTSMYLCASSWGRDKANEKLFFGSGTQLSVL.

Only one count was recorded for this clone. V is TRBV10-2 and J is TRBJ2-3; D is uncertain. The CDR3 loop spans 12 amino acids. The germline gives CDR1 WSHSY, CDR2 SAAADI. The V and J ends lost 3 bases and 3 bases respectively, with 4 bases between them. In nucleotides, the CDR3 is TGCGCCAGCAGTGACAGAACAGATACGCAGTATTTT. Encoded protein: CASSDRTDTQYF.

J is TRBJ1-2 and V is TRBV6-6; 8 bases are a match to TRBD1. V dropped 5 bases and J dropped 4; count of bases not matched to a gene: 6. The CDR3 totals 14 residues. The V gene's germline CDR1 is MNHNY and CDR2 SVGAGI (reference sequence). The CDR3 protein is CASSPGQGGYGYTF. CDR3 nucleotides: TGTGCCAGCAGTCCCGGACAGGGAGGCTATGGCTACACCTTC.

This clone was recorded only once. The chain couples TRBV10-1 to TRBJ1-1; TRBD1 agrees at 11 bases. CDR1 and CDR2 from the germline V gene are WNHNN and SYGVQD (reference sequence). V lost 5 bases to trimming and J lost 5 bases; unmatched junction nucleotides: 4. This CDR3 has 14 residues. CDR3 bases: TGCGCCAGCAGTCTGGACAGGGGGCGAACTGAAGCTTTCTTT. Amino acid sequence: CASSLDRGRTEAFF.

The rearrangement links TRBV6-2 or TRBV6-3 to TRBJ2-7; 11 bases match TRBD2. CDR3 size: 14 residues. Germline V gene data show CDR1 as MNHEY and CDR2 as SVGEGT. The V gene end was trimmed by 6 bases and the J gene end by 4 bases; junction bases not matched to a gene: 5. The CDR3 nucleotides are TGTGCCAGCAGCCCCGGGACTAGCGGATACGAGCAGTACTTC. Translated, it gives CASSPGTSGYEQYF.

The rearrangement uses TRBV7-2 and TRBJ1-6; D perhaps matches TRBD1 (5 bases). Germline values: CDR1 SGHTA, CDR2 FQGNSA. V lost 5 bases and J 4 bases, leaving 15 bases between the germline ends. The CDR3 extends over 16 amino acids. This CDR3 reads CASSAHVGLYNSPLHF. CDR3 sequence (DNA): TGTGCCAGCAGCGCCCATGTGGGACTTTATAATTCACCCCTCCACTTT.

This rearrangement joins TRBV24-1 to TRBJ2-7, with 7 bases lining up with TRBD1. This CDR3 has 13 amino acids. V lost 5 bases and J lost 6; bases outside the gene matches: 6. CDR1 is KGHDR, CDR2 SFDVKD, per germline. For the CDR3, the DNA is TGTGCCACCAGTGGTCCATACAGGGGCGAGCAGTACTTC. It translates to CATSGPYRGEQYF.

The V and J genes are TRBV9 and TRBJ2-7; no clear D gene. The CDR3 is 16 residues long. From germline, CDR1 is SGDLS and CDR2 YYNGEE. Deletions cut 0 bases from V and 2 bases from J, with 15 bases between. The CDR3 DNA follows: TGTGCCAGCAGCGTAGGAGGCCAACTGCCGCCCTACGAGCAGTACTTC. Its translation is CASSVGGQLPPYEQYF.

V and J are TRBV12-3 or TRBV12-4 and TRBJ1-2; D perhaps matches TRBD1 (5 bases). Trimming took off 5 bases at V and 10 bases at J, with 17 bases between the two ends. The CDR3 sequence is 13 residues long. The CDR3 bases are TGTGCCAGCAGTCCATACCGGGGGGGAGTCTACACCTTC. Protein product: CASSPYRGGVYTF.

The chain employs TRBV6-5 and TRBJ1-3, with D possibly being TRBD1 (5 bases). The CDR3 has 15 amino acids. CDR1 is MNHEY and CDR2 is SVGAGI in the germline V gene. Trimming removed 6 bases from V and 0 bases from J, with 12 bases in between. CDR3 residues: CASRNGQGSGNTIYF. DNA of the CDR3: TGTGCCAGCAGAAACGGGCAGGGCTCTGGAAACACCATATATTTT.

CDR3: CASRVTGVLYGYTF. DNA for the CDR3: TGTGCCAGCAGAGTGACAGGGGTTCTCTATGGCTACACCTTC. The chain recombines TRBV2 with TRBJ1-2, with TRBD1 matching over 8 bases. From germline, CDR1 is SNHLY and CDR2 FYNNEI. The CDR3 totals 14 residues. J lost 4 bases, V lost 6 bases, and 7 bases had no gene match.

This sequence joins TRBV6-5 and TRBJ1-2; possible D gene TRBD1, 6 bases. The germline V gene encodes CDR1 MNHEY and CDR2 SVGAGI. V lost 4 bases, J lost 6 bases, and 21 bases lay in between. CDR3 size: 16 residues. The CDR3 region is CASSLTNSQGRDGYTF. CDR3 DNA sequence: TGTGCCAGCAGTTTAACGAATTCACAGGGACGCGATGGCTACACCTTC.

The chain has TRBV7-2 and TRBJ2-7; TRBD1 is a possible D gene (6 bases). CDR3 size: 16 residues. Germline CDR1 reads SGHTA; CDR2 reads FQGNSA. Trimming took off 1 base at V and 0 bases at J, with 13 bases between the two ends. The CDR3 nucleotides are TGTGCCAGCAGCTTAGACCCCAGGACAGACTCCTACGAGCAGTACTTC. This codes for CASSLDPRTDSYEQYF.

This clone is a singleton in its sample. V is TRBV7-2 and J is TRBJ1-6; no reliable D call. The length of the CDR3 is 13 residues. The V end lost 2 bases, the J end lost 9 bases, and 8 bases lay between the germline ends. The V gene's germline CDR1 is SGHTA and CDR2 FQGNSA. The chain's CDR3 is CASSLSLGSPLHF. The CDR3 bases are TGTGCCAGCAGCTTAAGTCTAGGTTCACCCCTCCACTTT. Full variable domain (remainder filled in from reference TRBV7-2 and TRBJ1-6): GAGVSQSPSNKVTEKGKDVELRCDPISGHTALYWYRQSLGQGLEFLIYFQGNSAPDKSGLPSDRFSAERTGGSVSTLTIQRTQQEDSAVYLCASSLSLGSPLHFGNGTRLTVT.

The chain carries TRBV29-1 and TRBJ2-2; 16 nucleotides line up with TRBD2. This CDR3 is 18 amino acids long. In germline, CDR1 is SQVTM, CDR2 ANQGSEA. With 4 bases clipped from V and 6 bases from J, the junction kept 11 bases outside the gene matches. CDR3 in amino acids: CSVGGLAGGPSFPGELFF. The CDR3 coding sequence is TGCAGCGTTGGGGGACTAGCGGGAGGGCCCTCTTTCCCCGGGGAGCTGTTTTTT.

This CDR3 is CASSALPGQGSQPQHF. The CDR3 DNA is TGTGCCAGCAGTGCCTTACCGGGACAGGGAAGTCAGCCCCAGCATTTT. This chain connects TRBV6-1 to TRBJ1-5, with 9 bases that match TRBD1. The V and J ends lost 4 bases and 6 bases, in that order; junction bases with no gene match: 10. Germline V gives CDR1 MNHNS, CDR2 SASEGT. CDR3 length equals 16 residues.

The sample holds one count of this clone. V and J are TRBV3-1 (or the pseudogene TRBV3-2) and TRBJ1-1; 7 bases align to TRBD1. Germline V CDR1 and CDR2: LGHDT, YNNKEL (reference sequence). CDR3 length: 15 amino acids. J was trimmed by 1 base and V by 3 bases; bases with no gene match: 5. DNA of the CDR3: TGTGCCAGCAGCCAGGGGAACAGGGGGAACACTGAAGCTTTCTTT. Amino acids: CASSQGNRGNTEAFF.

The chain links TRBV19 to TRBJ1-1; 7 bases match TRBD1. V trimming: 7 bases; J trimming: 3 bases; junction bases outside the gene matches: 8. The CDR3 contains 14 residues. Germline V gene lookup returns CDR1 LNHDA and CDR2 SQIVND (reference sequence). The CDR3 spells CASNYGTAYTEAFF. DNA of the CDR3: TGTGCCAGTAATTACGGGACAGCCTACACTGAAGCTTTCTTT. Using reference TRBV19 and TRBJ1-1 for the parts outside the CDR3, the full variable domain is DGGITQSPKYLFRKEGQNVTLSCEQNLNHDAMYWYRQDPGQGLRLIYYSQIVNDFQKGDIAEGYSVSREKKESFPLTVTSAQKNPTAFYLCASNYGTAYTEAFFGQGTRLTVV.

The sample holds a few counts of this clone. V is TRBV12-3 or TRBV12-4 and J is TRBJ2-1; no firm D call. The V gene lost 4 bases and the J gene lost 5 bases, with 3 bases spanning the gap. The CDR3 sequence is 11 residues long. CDR3 sequence (DNA): TGTGCCAGCAGTTACAACAATGAGCAGTTCTTC. Protein: CASSYNNEQFF.

The genes are TRBV27 and TRBJ2-2, with D hard to call. Germline V gene data show CDR1 as MNHEY and CDR2 as SMNVEV (reference sequence). V was clipped by 7 bases and J by 5 bases, with 17 bases between them. The CDR3 consists of 15 residues. CDR3 amino acids: CASTLVAAGTGELFF. CDR3 DNA: TGTGCCAGCACCCTCGTGGCCGCCGGGACCGGGGAGCTGTTTTTT.